The clone carrying this TCR beta chain is a singleton in its sample. This record comes from a study of blood T cell repertoires in COVID-19. In the study overall: COVID-19 samples from acute and convalescent phases originated in the United States, Italy and Spain. PBMCs, B-cell-depleted T cells, or T cells provided the cDNA or gDNA that made up the material.

In the original analysis: Reference gene primers were amplified, and this amplification served to estimate nucleated cell counts. TCRdb keeps only in-frame clones here, not all; method: immunoSEQ multiplex PCR. That table furnishes V, J and clone size, whereas the DNA furnished D and trimming. This sample has roughly 73,000 clones; 81% occur once, and the top ten carry 20%. The source is a woman in her sixties or seventies with acute or convalescent COVID-19. Specimen: peripheral blood.

The CDR3 here is CSVRVGTEAFF. DNA for the CDR3: TGCAGCGTCAGGGTTGGCACTGAAGCTTTCTTT. The chain is built from TRBV29-1 and TRBJ1-1, with D perhaps TRBD1 (5 bases). The germline V and J ends were trimmed by 6 bases and 4 bases, with 9 bases remaining between them. This CDR3 comprises 11 residues. Germline loops: CDR1 SQVTM, CDR2 ANQGSEA.